Listed here are 5 T cell receptor beta chains from one sample, sequenced in a study of T-cell reconstitution after alpha-beta-depleted transplantation in children. Unique molecular identifiers tagged the TCRbeta library. Each CDR3 protein is one row after TCRdb ran MiXCR on the PCR reads. The top ten hold 28% of the sample, which has about a million distinct CDR3 sequences, about 31% seen once. The sample was PBMCs, mostly from graft donor cells, taken 360 days after TCRalphabeta/CD19-depleted stem cell transplant. These receptor sequences come from a boy younger than two who had a stem cell transplant for SCID, so the T cells may come from the graft donor.

There are a few counts of this clonotype. The chain has TRBV7-3 and TRBJ2-1, with 7 bases aligning to TRBD2. The V segment lost 3 bases and the J segment 6 bases; nucleotides outside the gene matches: 5. Germline V CDR1 and CDR2: SGHTA, FQGTGA. The CDR3 runs 14 residues. CDR3 in amino acids: CASSFGLDGNEQFF. The CDR3, as DNA: TGTGCCAGCAGCTTTGGACTAGATGGCAATGAGCAGTTCTTC. Full variable domain (missing parts from reference TRBV7-3 and TRBJ2-1): GAGVSQTPSNKVTEKGKYVELRCDPISGHTALYWYRQSLGQGPEFLIYFQGTGAADDSGLPNDRFFAVRPEGSVSTLKIQRTERGDSAVYLCASSFGLDGNEQFFGPGTRLTVL.

The chain carries TRBV12-3 or TRBV12-4 and TRBJ2-1; maybe TRBD2 (6 bases). This CDR3 contains 13 residues. The V and J ends lost 7 bases and 3 bases respectively, with 10 bases between them. In DNA form, the CDR3 reads TGTGCCAGCACCCCCGGGGGCTACAATGAGCAGTTCTTC. Its protein product is CASTPGGYNEQFF.

The rearrangement joins TRBV6-1 to TRBJ2-1; TRBD1 aligns across 9 bases. Germline lookup yields CDR1 MNHNS and CDR2 SASEGT. The V segment lost 0 bases and the J segment 4 bases; nucleotides outside the gene matches: 7. The CDR3 contains 17 residues. The CDR3 nucleotides read TGTGCCAGCAGTGAAGCGATTCCGGGACAGGGATACAATGAGCAGTTCTTC. Its protein product is CASSEAIPGQGYNEQFF.

This clonotype was observed a few times. The chain has TRBV20-1 and TRBJ2-3, with D unclear. The CDR3 totals 12 residues. CDR1 is DFQATT and CDR2 is SNEGSKA in the germline V gene (reference sequence). V was cut by 0 bases and J by 3 bases, with 4 bases left in between. The DNA of the CDR3 is TGCAGTGCTAGAGAGACTACAGATACGCAGTATTTT. Amino acid sequence: CSARETTDTQYF.

This clonotype showed up just a few times. The genes are TRBV20-1 and TRBJ2-2, with 8 bases lining up with TRBD1. The CDR3 spans 15 residues. V shed 1 base and J 3 bases; nucleotides not matched to a gene: 4. Per the germline V gene, CDR1 is DFQATT and CDR2 is SNEGSKA (reference sequence). In DNA form, the CDR3 reads TGCAGTGCTAGAGCCGCGACAGGGGACACCGGGGAGCTGTTTTTT. It is translated as CSARAATGDTGELFF.